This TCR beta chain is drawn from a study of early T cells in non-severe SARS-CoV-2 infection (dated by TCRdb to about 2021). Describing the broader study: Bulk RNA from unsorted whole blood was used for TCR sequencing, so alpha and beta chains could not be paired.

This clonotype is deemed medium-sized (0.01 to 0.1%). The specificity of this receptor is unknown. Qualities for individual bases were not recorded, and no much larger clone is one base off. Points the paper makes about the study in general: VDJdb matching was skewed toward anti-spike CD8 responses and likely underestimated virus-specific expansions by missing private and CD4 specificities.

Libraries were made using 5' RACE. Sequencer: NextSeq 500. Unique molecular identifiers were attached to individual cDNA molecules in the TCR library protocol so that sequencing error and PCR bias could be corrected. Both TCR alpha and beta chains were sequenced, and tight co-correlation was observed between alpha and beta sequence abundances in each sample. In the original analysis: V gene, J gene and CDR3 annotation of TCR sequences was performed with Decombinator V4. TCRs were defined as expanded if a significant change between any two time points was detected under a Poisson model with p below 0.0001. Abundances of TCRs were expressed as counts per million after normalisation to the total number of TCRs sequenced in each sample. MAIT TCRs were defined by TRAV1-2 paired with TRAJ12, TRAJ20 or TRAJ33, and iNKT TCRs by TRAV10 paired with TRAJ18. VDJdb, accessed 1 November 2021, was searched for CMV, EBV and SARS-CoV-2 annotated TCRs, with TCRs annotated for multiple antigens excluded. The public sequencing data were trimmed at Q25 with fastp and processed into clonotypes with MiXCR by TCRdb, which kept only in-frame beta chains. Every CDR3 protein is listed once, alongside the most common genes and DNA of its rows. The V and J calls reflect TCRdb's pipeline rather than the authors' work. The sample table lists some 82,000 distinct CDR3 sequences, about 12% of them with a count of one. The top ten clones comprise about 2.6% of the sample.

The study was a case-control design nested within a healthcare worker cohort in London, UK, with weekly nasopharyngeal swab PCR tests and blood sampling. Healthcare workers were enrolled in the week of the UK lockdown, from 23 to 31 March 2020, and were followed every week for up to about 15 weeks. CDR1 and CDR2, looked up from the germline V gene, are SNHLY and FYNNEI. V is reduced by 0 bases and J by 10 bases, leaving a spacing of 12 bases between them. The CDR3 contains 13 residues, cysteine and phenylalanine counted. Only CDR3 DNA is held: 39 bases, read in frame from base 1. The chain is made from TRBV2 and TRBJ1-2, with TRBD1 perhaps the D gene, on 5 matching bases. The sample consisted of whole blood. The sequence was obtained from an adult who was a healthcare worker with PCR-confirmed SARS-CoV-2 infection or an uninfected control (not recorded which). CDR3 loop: CASSEARQGHYTF. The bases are TGTGCCAGCAGTGAAGCGCGTCAGGGTCACTACACCTTC.